This TCR beta chain was found in a study of tumor-infiltrating lymphocytes in oesophageal squamous cell carcinoma listed by TCRdb under 2016. CDR1 and CDR2 were assigned from the germline V gene as MNHNS and SASEGT. Reading from cysteine to phenylalanine, the CDR3 counts 18 amino acids. Only CDR3 DNA remains: 54 bases, in frame from the first base. In the case of this clonotype: There is no known antigen for this receptor. Per-base qualities were not stored, and no clone one base away is much larger.

Libraries came from PCR. The reads were generated on an Illumina HiSeq 2000. The public sequencing data were trimmed at Q25 with fastp and processed into clonotypes with MiXCR by TCRdb, which kept only in-frame beta chains. Entries are consolidated by CDR3 protein sequence, retaining the most common genes and DNA. Across this sample there are about 14,000 distinct CDR3 sequences, with approximately 50% seen only once. Together, the top ten hold 12% to 15% of the sample. The sequence came from a male donor with esophageal squamous cell carcinoma. Recombination joined TRBV6-1 with TRBJ2-4; TRBD1 is perhaps the D gene, given 5 matching bases. TRBJ2-7 matches the DNA end more closely, so the J call is doubtful. Input material: blood. The DNA is as follows: TGTGCCAGCAGTGAACAGGGAATTGGGCTCCAGGCGTCCTACGAGCAGTACTTC. It encodes CASSEQGIGLQASYEQYF.